Listed below are T cell receptor beta chains from one sample, sequenced in a study of blood T cell repertoires in COVID-19. Here immunoSEQ multiplex PCR was the method, and the copy in TCRdb shows in-frame clones only, minus some. The data show around 450,000 clones, with 87% seen just once and just under 2% held by the top ten. The sequencing input was PBMCs or T cells enriched from blood (not recorded which). Source of these receptors: a young woman with acute COVID-19. Both conserved end residues are part of each CDR3. Each record gives: J gene, D gene, clone size, CDR3 length, V gene, CDR3 DNA, CDR3 protein. D genes are given only for firm matches. Size is omitted from some rows. Given values are once, few, many or a class for expanded clones.

>TRBJ2-7|TRBD2|.|14|TRBV27
TGTGCCAGCAGTTCTCTCCTAGCGGGGTACGAGCAGTACTTC
CASSSLLAGYEQYF
>TRBJ2-7|TRBD2|.|13|TRBV29-1
TGCAGCGCCCGGACTAGCGGGAGGTACGAGCAGTACTTC
CSARTSGRYEQYF
>TRBJ1-1|.|once|11|TRBV10-3
TGTGCCATCATTTCCGGGACAGAAGCTTTCTTT
CAIISGTEAFF
>TRBJ1-5|.|.|12|TRBV7-9
TGTGCCAGCAGACAGGGCAATCAGCCCCAGCATTTT
CASRQGNQPQHF
>TRBJ2-7|.|.|15|TRBV6-5
TGTGCCAGCAGTAACAGACAGGCTCCCTCCTACGAGCAGTACTTC
CASSNRQAPSYEQYF
>TRBJ2-2|.|.|14|TRBV5-4
TGTGCCAGCAGCCGGGTCACCTCCGCCGGGGAGCTGTTTTTT
CASSRVTSAGELFF
>TRBJ2-5|TRBD2|.|17|TRBV7-2
TGTGCCAGCAGCTTAGACGCTCCAGGGACTACCCAAGAGACCCAGTACTTC
CASSLDAPGTTQETQYF
>TRBJ1-2|.|.|14|TRBV7-9
TGTGCCAGCAATTCGGGACATTTGAACTATGGCTACACCTTC
CASNSGHLNYGYTF
>TRBJ1-2|.|.|14|TRBV9
TGTGCCAGCAGCGTTGGTCAGGGGAACTATGGCTACACCTTC
CASSVGQGNYGYTF
>TRBJ2-7|.|.|14|TRBV3-1/TRBV3-2
TGTGCCAGCAGCCAAGTGGTTACTTCCTACGAGCAGTACTTC
CASSQVVTSYEQYF
>TRBJ2-5|TRBD2|.|17|TRBV4-1
TGCGCCAGCAGCCAAGGGGCGCAGCGGGGGGCCCAAGAGACCCAGTACTTC
CASSQGAQRGAQETQYF
>TRBJ1-2|TRBD1|.|18|TRBV7-9
TGTGCCAGCAGCTACCCTCGGACAGGCCTCAGACCGTACTATGGCTACACCTTC
CASSYPRTGLRPYYGYTF
>TRBJ1-2|.|.|13|TRBV28
TGTGCCAGCAGTAGTCACAGTATCGATGGCTACACCTTC
CASSSHSIDGYTF
>TRBJ1-5|TRBD1|.|15|TRBV7-2
TGTGCCAGCAGCTCCTTGACAGGGGGCAATCAGCCCCAGCATTTT
CASSSLTGGNQPQHF
>TRBJ2-1|TRBD1|.|13|TRBV10-1
TGCGCCAGCAGTACCGGGACAGGGGGTCGATTGATCTTC
CASSTGTGGRLIF
>TRBJ2-3|TRBD2|.|15|TRBV18
TGTGCCAGCTCACCTGGACTAGCGCTCACAGATACGCAGTATTTT
CASSPGLALTDTQYF
>TRBJ2-7|.|.|17|TRBV4-1
TGCGCCAGCAGCCAAGATAGGGACGGACAGCTCTCCTACGAGCAGTACTTC
CASSQDRDGQLSYEQYF
>TRBJ2-3|.|.|13|TRBV7-2
TGTGCCAGCAGTTTCACAGGGCCAGATACGCAGTATTTT
CASSFTGPDTQYF
>TRBJ2-7|.|.|12|TRBV7-9
TGTGCCAGCAGCACCGGGAACTACGAGCAGTACTTC
CASSTGNYEQYF
>TRBJ2-7|TRBD2|.|14|TRBV5-4
TGTGCCAGCAGCTGGGATAGCGGGAGCTACGAGCAGTACTTC
CASSWDSGSYEQYF
>TRBJ1-3|TRBD1|.|18|TRBV28
TGTGCCAGCAGCCCATTCATTGGCCGAACAGGGGTAGGAAACACCATATATTTT
CASSPFIGRTGVGNTIYF
>TRBJ2-2|.|.|15|TRBV5-1
TGCGCCAGCAGCTTGGTGGAGCGGGACACCGGGGAGCTGTTTTTT
CASSLVERDTGELFF
>TRBJ1-4|.|.|13|TRBV30
TGTGCCTGGAGTGCCCGCAGTAGCGAAAAACTGTTTTTT
CAWSARSSEKLFF
>TRBJ1-2|.|.|16|TRBV6-5
TGTGCCAGCAGTTACGGGGGGGACTCAAGGCCCTATGGCTACACCTTC
CASSYGGDSRPYGYTF
>TRBJ1-2|.|.|13|TRBV6-5
TGTGCCAGCAATCTGGACAGACTCTATGGCTACACCTTC
CASNLDRLYGYTF
>TRBJ1-5|.|.|12|TRBV2
TGTGCCAGCATTAGGGGGGGGCAGCCCCAGCATTTT
CASIRGGQPQHF
>TRBJ2-2|TRBD2|.|16|TRBV18
TGTGCCAGCTCACCACGTCGGGGGGGCCAAACCGGGGAGCTGTTTTTT
CASSPRRGGQTGELFF
>TRBJ2-7|.|.|16|TRBV19
TGTGCCAGTAGTATAGGCGGACAAGGCCCTCTCGACGAGCAGTACTTC
CASSIGGQGPLDEQYF
>TRBJ1-1|.|.|13|TRBV19
TGTGCCAGTAGTATAGGAGGGCCGACTGAAGCTTTCTTT
CASSIGGPTEAFF
>TRBJ1-4|TRBD1|.|21|TRBV24-1
TGTGCCACCAGTCTTGACAGGGGGCCCATCACTCAAGAGGCAACTAATGAAAAACTGTTTTTT
CATSLDRGPITQEATNEKLFF
>TRBJ2-7|TRBD1|.|12|TRBV5-5
TGTGCCAGCAGACAGGGGCCCTACGAGCAGTACTTC
CASRQGPYEQYF
>TRBJ2-4|TRBD2|.|18|TRBV4-1
TGCGCCAGCAGCCAAGGTCTAGCGGGAGGGCCCGCCAAAAACATTCAGTACTTC
CASSQGLAGGPAKNIQYF
>TRBJ2-7|.|.|11|TRBV20-1
TGCAGTGCTAGCACAGACTACGAGCAGTACTTC
CSASTDYEQYF
>TRBJ1-1|.|many|14|TRBV28
TGTGCCAGCAGTTTAGGGACACGGCGCACTGAAGCTTTCTTT
CASSLGTRRTEAFF
>TRBJ1-5|.|once|13|TRBV2
TGTGCCAGCAAAAGACAGAACAATCAGCCCCAGCATTTT
CASKRQNNQPQHF
>TRBJ2-1|.|.|16|TRBV6-5
TGTGCCAGCAGTTACGAGGCGGGACTGTCCTACAATGAGCAGTTCTTC
CASSYEAGLSYNEQFF
>TRBJ2-7|.|.|17|TRBV7-5
TGTGTCAGAAGCCGACTAGCGGGAGCTCAGGGGTCCTACGAGCAGTACTTC
CVRSRLAGAQGSYEQYF
>TRBJ1-2|.|.|20|TRBV11-2
TGTGCCAGCAGCTTAGATGGAGGGGCCCTCAAATACGTATCTAACTATGGCTACACCTTC
CASSLDGGALKYVSNYGYTF
>TRBJ1-6|TRBD1|.|14|TRBV27
TGTGCCAGCAGTCCCGGGACAGCTGATTCACCCCTCCACTTT
CASSPGTADSPLHF
>TRBJ2-5|TRBD1|.|13|TRBV29-1
TGCAGCGCCCAGACAGGGTTCCAAGAGACCCAGTACTTC
CSAQTGFQETQYF
>TRBJ1-2|.|once|16|TRBV6-5
TGTGCCAGCAGTTACTCGACGGCAGGCATGAAATATGGCTACACCTTC
CASSYSTAGMKYGYTF
>TRBJ1-3|TRBD1|.|17|TRBV14
TGTGCCAGCAGCCCGTGGACAGGGGTGTCCTCTGGAAACACCATATATTTT
CASSPWTGVSSGNTIYF